One and the same sample provided the 10 T cell receptor beta chains below, sequenced in a study of blood T cell repertoires in COVID-19. TCRdb's copy holds only in-frame clones and misses some; the assay was immunoSEQ multiplex PCR. This table holds fewer than 65,000 clones, less than 90% found once. Sequenced sample: peripheral blood. The receptors were gathered from a human donor in a cohort sampled during active COVID-19.

A note on this clone: One end of the junction varies from germline; a read error may be responsible. This chain links TRBV7-9 with TRBJ1-1, with no clear D. The CDR3 contains 15 residues. Germline V gene sequence: CDR1 SEHNR, CDR2 FQNEAQ (reference sequence). The DNA of the CDR3 is TGTGCCAGCAGCTTGGTGTCTGGGAGGAACGCTGAAGCTTTCTTT. This codes for CASSLVSGRNAEAFF.

The chain links TRBV20-1 to TRBJ1-4; D not resolved. CDR3 length: 11 amino acids. Germline CDR1 DFQATT, CDR2 SNEGSKA (reference sequence). V dropped 5 bases and J dropped 2 bases, with 3 bases sitting between them. CDR3 DNA sequence: TGCAGTGCTCCTACTAATGAAAAACTGTTTTTT. It yields the protein CSAPTNEKLFF.

Details on this clone: One end of the junction fails to match germline, which may point to a read error. The V call is TRBV3-1 (or the pseudogene TRBV3-2), the J call TRBJ2-3; D is uncertain. The germline V gene has CDR1 LGHDT and CDR2 YNNKEL (reference sequence). The CDR3 has 15 residues. In DNA, the CDR3 is TGTGCCAGCAGCTATGAACGACCGAACACAGATACACAGTATTTT. Protein sequence: CASSYERPNTDTQYF.

The chain combines TRBV6-1 with TRBJ1-5, with D uncertain. Per germline, CDR1 MNHNS and CDR2 SASEGT. The CDR3 totals 16 residues. With 0 bases removed from V and 5 bases from J, the gap between germline ends came to 14 bases. The CDR3: CASSEALPAAHQPQHF. CDR3 nucleotide sequence: TGTGCCAGCAGTGAAGCCCTCCCGGCGGCCCATCAGCCCCAGCATTTT.

The chain joins TRBV7-2 to TRBJ1-3, with 8 bases lining up with TRBD1. Germline assignment: CDR1 SGHTA and CDR2 FQGNSA. This CDR3 has 17 residues. The V and J ends lost 4 bases and 0 bases, in that order; junction bases with no gene match: 8. CDR3 DNA sequence: TGTGCCAGCAGCTCCCCGGACAGGGATCTCTCTGGAAACACCATATATTTT. Its protein is CASSSPDRDLSGNTIYF.

This clone came up a few times. The chain couples TRBV6-5 to TRBJ1-1; 9 positions match TRBD1. Germline CDR1 MNHEY, CDR2 SVGAGI. The V segment lost 0 bases and the J segment 3 bases; nucleotides outside the gene matches: 2. This CDR3 spans 15 amino acids. In nucleotides, the CDR3 is TGTGCCAGCAGTTACTCCGGGACAGGGTACACTGAAGCTTTCTTT. This sequence encodes CASSYSGTGYTEAFF.

This clone was detected only once. The chain has TRBV19 and TRBJ2-1; perhaps TRBD1 as D (5 bases). CDR1 and CDR2 (germline): LNHDA, SQIVND (reference sequence). The CDR3 extends over 17 amino acids. V dropped 3 bases and J dropped 5 bases, with 20 bases sitting between them. CDR3 in DNA: TGTGCCAGTAGTATGGGCCCCCTGGACACCTTAGACAATGAGCAGTTCTTC. It codes for CASSMGPLDTLDNEQFF.

The chain joins TRBV6-5 to TRBJ1-2; 7 bases line up with TRBD1. The CDR3 totals 14 residues. V dropped 7 bases and J dropped 5; count of bases not matched to a gene: 10. CDR1 is MNHEY, CDR2 SVGAGI, per germline. The CDR3 DNA reads TGTGCCAGCACCGATACAGGGGTACGGTATGGCTACACCTTC. It encodes CASTDTGVRYGYTF.

This clone was recorded only once. The chain recombines TRBV19 with TRBJ1-5; D is perhaps TRBD1 (5 bases). The CDR3 is 15 residues long. CDR1 LNHDA and CDR2 SQIVND come from the germline V gene (reference sequence). Trimming took 7 bases from V and 1 from J, leaving 14 bases between them. The CDR3 DNA follows: TGTGCCAGTATCCCCAGGGTTGGGAGCAATCAGCCCCAGCATTTT. Protein sequence: CASIPRVGSNQPQHF. The full variable domain, completed using reference TRBV19 and TRBJ1-5, is DGGITQSPKYLFRKEGQNVTLSCEQNLNHDAMYWYRQDPGQGLRLIYYSQIVNDFQKGDIAEGYSVSREKKESFPLTVTSAQKNPTAFYLCASIPRVGSNQPQHFGDGTRLSIL.

This chain connects TRBV6-5 to TRBJ1-2, with D hard to call. V lost 6 bases, J lost 7 bases, and 15 bases lay in between. The germline CDR1 and CDR2 sequences are MNHEY and SVGAGI. The CDR3 loop spans 13 amino acids. CDR3 in amino acids: CASSPITDLGYTF. CDR3 coding DNA: TGTGCCAGCAGCCCGATAACAGACCTTGGCTACACCTTC.